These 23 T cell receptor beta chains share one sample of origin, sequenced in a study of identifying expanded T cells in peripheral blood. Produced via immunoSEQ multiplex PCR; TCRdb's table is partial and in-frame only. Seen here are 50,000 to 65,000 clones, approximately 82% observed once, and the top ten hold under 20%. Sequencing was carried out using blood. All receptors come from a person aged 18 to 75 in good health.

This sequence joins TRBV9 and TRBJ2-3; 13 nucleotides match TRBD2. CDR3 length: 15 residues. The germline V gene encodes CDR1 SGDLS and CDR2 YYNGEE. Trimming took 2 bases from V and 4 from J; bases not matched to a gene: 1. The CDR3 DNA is TGTGCCAGCAGCGTGGGACTAGCGGGGCCAGATACGCAGTATTTT. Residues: CASSVGLAGPDTQYF.

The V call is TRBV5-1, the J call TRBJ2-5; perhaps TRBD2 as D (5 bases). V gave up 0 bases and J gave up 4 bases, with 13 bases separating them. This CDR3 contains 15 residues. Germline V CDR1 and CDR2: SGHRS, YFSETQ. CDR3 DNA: TGCGCCAGCAGCTTGGGGCTAGCCATGGGAGAGACCCAGTACTTC. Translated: CASSLGLAMGETQYF.

The CDR3 loop reads CASSPALGTGLFF. The CDR3 region has the DNA TGCGCCAGCAGTCCGGCCCTGGGGACGGGGCTGTTTTTT. This chain links TRBV5-1 with TRBJ2-2, with D perhaps being TRBD1 or TRBD2 (5 bases each). There are 13 residues in the CDR3. With 5 bases removed from V and 13 bases from J, the gap between germline ends came to 18 bases. Germline loops: CDR1 SGHRS, CDR2 YFSETQ.

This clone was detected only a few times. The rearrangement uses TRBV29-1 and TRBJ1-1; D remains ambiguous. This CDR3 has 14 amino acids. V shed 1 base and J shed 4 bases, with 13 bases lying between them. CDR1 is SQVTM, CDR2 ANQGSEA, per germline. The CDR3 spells CSVEVKGIGTEAFF. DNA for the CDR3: TGCAGCGTTGAAGTCAAGGGTATAGGCACTGAAGCTTTCTTT.

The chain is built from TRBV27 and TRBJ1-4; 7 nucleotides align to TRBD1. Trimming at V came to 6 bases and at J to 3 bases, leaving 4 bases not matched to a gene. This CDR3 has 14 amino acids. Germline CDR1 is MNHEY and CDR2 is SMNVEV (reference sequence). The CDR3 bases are TGTGCCAGCAGCCGGGACAGATCTAATGAAAAACTGTTTTTT. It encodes CASSRDRSNEKLFF.

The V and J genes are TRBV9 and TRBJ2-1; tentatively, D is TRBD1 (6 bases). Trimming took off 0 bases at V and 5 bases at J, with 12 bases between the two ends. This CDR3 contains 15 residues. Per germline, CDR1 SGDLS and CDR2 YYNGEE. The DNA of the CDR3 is TGTGCCAGCAGCGTAGCCGGGACATCGAACAATGAGCAGTTCTTC. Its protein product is CASSVAGTSNNEQFF.

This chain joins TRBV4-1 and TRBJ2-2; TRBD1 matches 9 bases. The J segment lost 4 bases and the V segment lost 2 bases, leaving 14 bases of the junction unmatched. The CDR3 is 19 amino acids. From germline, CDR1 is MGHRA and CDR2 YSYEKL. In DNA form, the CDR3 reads TGCGCCAGCAGCCAATCTCAAGGGGACAGGGCGGATTCCACCGGGGAGCTGTTTTTT. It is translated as CASSQSQGDRADSTGELFF.

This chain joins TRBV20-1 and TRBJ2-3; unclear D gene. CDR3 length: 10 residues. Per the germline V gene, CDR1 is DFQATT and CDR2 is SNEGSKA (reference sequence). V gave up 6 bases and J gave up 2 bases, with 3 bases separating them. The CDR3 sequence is CSANTDTQYF. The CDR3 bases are TGCAGTGCCAACACAGATACGCAGTATTTT.

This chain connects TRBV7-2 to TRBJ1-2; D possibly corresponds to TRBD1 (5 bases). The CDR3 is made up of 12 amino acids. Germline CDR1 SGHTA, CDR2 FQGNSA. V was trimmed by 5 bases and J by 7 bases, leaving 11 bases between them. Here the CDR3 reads CASSNEGFGYTF. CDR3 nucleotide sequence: TGTGCCAGCAGCAATGAGGGGTTTGGCTACACCTTC.

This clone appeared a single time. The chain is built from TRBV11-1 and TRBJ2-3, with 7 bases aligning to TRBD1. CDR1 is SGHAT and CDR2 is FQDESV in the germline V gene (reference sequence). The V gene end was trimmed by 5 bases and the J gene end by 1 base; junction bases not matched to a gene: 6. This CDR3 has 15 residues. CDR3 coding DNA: TGTGCCAGCAGCACGCCCGGGACAGGCACAGATACGCAGTATTTT. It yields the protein CASSTPGTGTDTQYF.

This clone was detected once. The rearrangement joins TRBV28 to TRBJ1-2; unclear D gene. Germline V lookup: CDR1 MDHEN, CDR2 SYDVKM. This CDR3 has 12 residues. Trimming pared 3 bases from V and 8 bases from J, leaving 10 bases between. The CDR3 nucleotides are TGTGCCAGCAGTTTGATAGACTTGGGCTACACCTTC. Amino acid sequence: CASSLIDLGYTF.

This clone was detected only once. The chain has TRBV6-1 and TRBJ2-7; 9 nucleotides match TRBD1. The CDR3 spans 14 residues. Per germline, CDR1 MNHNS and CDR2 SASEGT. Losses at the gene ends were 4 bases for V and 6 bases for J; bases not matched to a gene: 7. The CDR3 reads CASSAGQGVFEQYF. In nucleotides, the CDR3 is TGTGCCAGCAGTGCGGGACAGGGTGTTTTCGAGCAGTACTTC.

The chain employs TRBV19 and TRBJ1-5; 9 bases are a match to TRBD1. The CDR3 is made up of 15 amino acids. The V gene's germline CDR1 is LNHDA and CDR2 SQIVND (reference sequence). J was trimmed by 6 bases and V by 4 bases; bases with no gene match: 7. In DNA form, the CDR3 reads TGTGCCAGTAGTACGGACAGGGGATTAGGTCAGCCCCAGCATTTT. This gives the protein CASSTDRGLGQPQHF. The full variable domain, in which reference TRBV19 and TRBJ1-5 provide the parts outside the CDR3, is DGGITQSPKYLFRKEGQNVTLSCEQNLNHDAMYWYRQDPGQGLRLIYYSQIVNDFQKGDIAEGYSVSREKKESFPLTVTSAQKNPTAFYLCASSTDRGLGQPQHFGDGTRLSIL.

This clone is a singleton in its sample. The CDR3 reads CASRVWDGNTEAFF. The CDR3 region has the DNA TGCGCCAGCAGGGTTTGGGATGGAAACACTGAAGCTTTCTTT. This sequence joins TRBV5-1 and TRBJ1-1; D not certain. With 5 bases removed from V and 2 bases from J, the gap between germline ends came to 13 bases. CDR3 length: 14 residues. CDR1 and CDR2 (germline): SGHRS, YFSETQ. Drawing the rest from reference TRBV5-1 and TRBJ1-1, the complete variable domain is KAGVTQTPRYLIKTRGQQVTLSCSPISGHRSVSWYQQTPGQGLQFLFEYFSETQRNKGNFPGRFSGRQFSNSRSEMNVSTLELGDSALYLCASRVWDGNTEAFFGQGTRLTVV.

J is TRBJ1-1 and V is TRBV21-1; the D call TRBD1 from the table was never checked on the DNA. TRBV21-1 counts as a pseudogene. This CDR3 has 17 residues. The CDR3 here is CASSKGGQGRGFTEAFF. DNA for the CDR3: TGTGCCAGCAGCAAAGGGGGACAGGGAAGAGGCTTTACTGAAGCTTTCTTT.

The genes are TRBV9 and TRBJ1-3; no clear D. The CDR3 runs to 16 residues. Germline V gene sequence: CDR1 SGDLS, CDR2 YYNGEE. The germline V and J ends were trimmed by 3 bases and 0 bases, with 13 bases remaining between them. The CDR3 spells CASSGHERSSGNTIYF. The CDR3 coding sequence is TGTGCCAGCAGCGGACACGAAAGGTCCTCTGGAAACACCATATATTTT.

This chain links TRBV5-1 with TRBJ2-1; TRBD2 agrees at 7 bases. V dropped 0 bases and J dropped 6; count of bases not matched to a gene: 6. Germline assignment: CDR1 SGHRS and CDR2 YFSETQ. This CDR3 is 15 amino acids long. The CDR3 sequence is CASSLGGGRANEQFF. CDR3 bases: TGCGCCAGCAGCTTGGGGGGCGGGAGAGCCAATGAGCAGTTCTTC.

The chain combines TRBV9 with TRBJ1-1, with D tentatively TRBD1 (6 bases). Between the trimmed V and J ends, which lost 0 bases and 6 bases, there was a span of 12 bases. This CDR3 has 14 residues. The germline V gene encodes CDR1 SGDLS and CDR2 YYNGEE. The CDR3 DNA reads TGTGCCAGCAGCGTAGCTGTGGGGGCGCCTGAAGCTTTCTTT. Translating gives CASSVAVGAPEAFF.

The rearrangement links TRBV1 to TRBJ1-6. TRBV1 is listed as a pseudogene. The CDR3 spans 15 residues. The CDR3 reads CTSSRKAGWNSPLHF. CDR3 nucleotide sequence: TGCACCAGCAGCCGAAAGGCGGGGTGGAATTCACCCCTCCACTTT.

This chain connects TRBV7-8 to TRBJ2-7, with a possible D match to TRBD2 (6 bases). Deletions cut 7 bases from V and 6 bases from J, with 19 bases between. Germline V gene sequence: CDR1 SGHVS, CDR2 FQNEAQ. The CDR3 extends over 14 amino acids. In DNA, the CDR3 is TGTGCCAGCACCGTAGGGGCGGGGCCCCTCGAGCAGTACTTC. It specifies CASTVGAGPLEQYF. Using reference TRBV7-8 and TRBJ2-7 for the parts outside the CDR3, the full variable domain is GAGVSQSPRYKVAKRGQDVALRCDPISGHVSLFWYQQALGQGPEFLTYFQNEAQLDKSGLPSDRFFAERPEGSVSTLKIQRTQQEDSAVYLCASTVGAGPLEQYFGPGTRLTVT.

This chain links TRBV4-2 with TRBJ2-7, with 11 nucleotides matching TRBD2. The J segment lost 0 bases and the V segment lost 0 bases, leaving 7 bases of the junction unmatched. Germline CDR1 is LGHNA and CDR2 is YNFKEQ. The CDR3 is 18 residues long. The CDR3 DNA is TGTGCCAGCAGCCAAGATCTGGGGACTAGCGGCCTCTCCTACGAGCAGTACTTC. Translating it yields CASSQDLGTSGLSYEQYF.

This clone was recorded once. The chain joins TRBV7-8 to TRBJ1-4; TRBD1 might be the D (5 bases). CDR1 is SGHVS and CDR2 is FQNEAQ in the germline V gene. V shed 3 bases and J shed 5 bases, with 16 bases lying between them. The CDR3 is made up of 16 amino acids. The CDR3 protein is CASSFGRPGGNEKLFF. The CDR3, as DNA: TGTGCCAGCAGCTTTGGGCGGCCGGGGGGAAATGAAAAACTGTTTTTT.

CDR3 region: CASSLGNTGELFF. The CDR3 DNA reads as TGTGCCAGCAGCTTGGGGAACACCGGGGAGCTGTTTTTT. The chain is built from TRBV5-4 and TRBJ2-2; D is unclear. The CDR3 runs 13 residues. The germline gives CDR1 SGHNT, CDR2 YYREEE (reference sequence). The ends were cut back, 0 bases at V and 1 base at J, with 1 base in the middle.